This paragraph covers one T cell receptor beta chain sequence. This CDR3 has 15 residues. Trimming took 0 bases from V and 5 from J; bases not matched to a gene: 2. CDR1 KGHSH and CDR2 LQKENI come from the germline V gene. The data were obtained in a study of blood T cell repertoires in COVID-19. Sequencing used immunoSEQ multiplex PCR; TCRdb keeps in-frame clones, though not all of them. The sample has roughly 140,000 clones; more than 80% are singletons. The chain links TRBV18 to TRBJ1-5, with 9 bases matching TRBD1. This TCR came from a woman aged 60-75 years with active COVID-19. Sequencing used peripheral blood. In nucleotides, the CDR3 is TGTGCCAGCTCACCACCCGGGACAGGGTATCAGCCCCAGCATTTT. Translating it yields CASSPPGTGYQPQHF. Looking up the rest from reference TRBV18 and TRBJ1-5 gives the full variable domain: NAGVMQNPRHLVRRRGQEARLRCSPMKGHSHVYWYRQLPEEGLKFMVYLQKENIIDESGMPKERFSAEFPKEGPSILRIQQVVRGDSAAYFCASSPPGTGYQPQHFGDGTRLSIL.